A single sample is the source of the 15 T cell receptor beta chains below, sequenced in a study of CXCR3-negative and CXCR3-positive naive CD8 T cells. For these receptors, no antigen is known. Study-level results: Naive cells with CXCR3 showed TRB CDR3s that were more hydrophobic than those in CXCR3-negative naive cells.

The study made its TRB cDNA libraries by 5' RACE, adding UMI labels. With the 5' RACE reads reprocessed, TCRdb shows one record per CDR3 protein and no DNA. The repertoire table contains around 160,000 distinct CDR3 sequences. The material sequenced was naive CXCR3+ CD8+ T cells from blood. Documented subset: CD45RO-CCR7+CD27+CD95- naive CD8+ T cells expressing CXCR3 (TNR3+). The receptors here all came from a human donor in good health. Some clones in this sample may be carry-over from other donors' samples.

CDR3 amino acids: CASSYPGGVNEAFF. The rearrangement links TRBV6-2 or TRBV6-3 to TRBJ1-1; the D call of TRBD1 rests on TCRdb alone, since no DNA is present to check it. Germline V lookup: CDR1 MNHEY, CDR2 SVGEGT. CDR3 length: 14 amino acids.

The rearrangement uses TRBV23-1 and TRBJ1-5; TCRdb's D call of TRBD1 is untestable without DNA. TRBV23-1 has ORF status, its function being uncertain. This CDR3 spans 14 amino acids. Here the CDR3 reads CASAEGHGNQPQHF.

The gene calls are TRBV20-1 and TRBJ1-1. The V gene's germline CDR1 is DFQATT and CDR2 SNEGSKA (reference sequence). The CDR3 loop spans 15 amino acids. CDR3 sequence reads: CSAREEMHLNTEAFF.

This chain links TRBV7-9 with TRBJ1-2. This CDR3 is 12 amino acids long. The V gene's germline CDR1 is SEHNR and CDR2 FQNEAQ (reference sequence). The CDR3 here is CASSLETGGYTF.

The chain uses TRBV29-1 and TRBJ2-7; TCRdb names TRBD1, which stays unverified in the absence of DNA. Germline loops: CDR1 SQVTM, CDR2 ANQGSEA. The CDR3 runs to 11 residues. This CDR3 is CSIRGVYEQYF.

The rearrangement uses TRBV25-1 and TRBJ2-2; TCRdb lists TRBD1, though no DNA is available to test this call. Germline-derived CDR1 and CDR2 are MGHDK and SYGVNS. The CDR3 spans 14 residues. The CDR3 here is CASSGGGAAGELFF.

The chain combines TRBV29-1 with TRBJ1-2; the TCRdb D gene call, TRBD1, has no DNA to confirm it. Germline CDR1 reads SQVTM; CDR2 reads ANQGSEA. The length of the CDR3 is 13 residues. This chain's CDR3 is CRASGQGALGYTF.

The chain links TRBV28 to TRBJ2-3; TCRdb designates TRBD2, a call that cannot be tested without DNA. This CDR3 has 16 residues. From germline, CDR1 is MDHEN and CDR2 SYDVKM. The CDR3 spells CASSLALAGGTDTQYF.

The genes are TRBV21-1 and TRBJ1-1; TCRdb designates TRBD1, a call that cannot be tested without DNA. TRBV21-1 is labeled a pseudogene. There are 17 residues in the CDR3. Here the CDR3 reads CASRLNVPLCVNTEAFF.

The CDR3 sequence: CASRPDRDRLILDTGELFF. The chain combines TRBV27 with TRBJ2-2; TCRdb indicates TRBD1, and absent DNA this call remains unverified. The CDR3 is made up of 19 amino acids. CDR1 and CDR2 (germline): MNHEY, SMNVEV (reference sequence).

The V call is TRBV28, the J call TRBJ2-1. The germline CDR1 and CDR2 sequences are MDHEN and SYDVKM. The CDR3 has 12 residues. CDR3 amino acids: CASSLFWNEQFF. Based on the CDR3 plus reference TRBV28 and TRBJ2-1, the full variable domain is DVKVTQSSRYLVKRTGEKVFLECVQDMDHENMFWYRQDPGLGLRLIYFSYDVKMKEKGDIPEGYSVSREKKERFSLILESASTNQTSMYLCASSLFWNEQFFGPGTRLTVL.

The chain carries TRBV7-3 and TRBJ2-2; the D call of TRBD2 rests on TCRdb alone, since no DNA is present to check it. CDR1 SGHTA and CDR2 FQGTGA come from the germline V gene. The CDR3 sequence is 17 residues long. The CDR3 spells CASSPGLAGGNTGELFF.

The rearrangement links TRBV4-2 to TRBJ1-2; TCRdb returns TRBD1, unconfirmable since there is no DNA. CDR1 LGHNA and CDR2 YNFKEQ come from the germline V gene. The CDR3 runs to 15 residues. The CDR3 loop is CASSQDWDTGYGYTF.

The rearrangement uses TRBV29-1 and TRBJ2-1. The germline CDR1 and CDR2 sequences are SQVTM and ANQGSEA. The CDR3 contains 12 residues. The CDR3 is CSVEDRYNEQFF.

The J gene is TRBJ2-1, the V gene TRBV3-1; without DNA, the TCRdb call of TRBD2 cannot be checked. The CDR3 totals 16 residues. Germline V lookup: CDR1 LGHDT, CDR2 YNNKEL (reference sequence). CDR3 protein: CTSSQDWTSGGNEQFF.